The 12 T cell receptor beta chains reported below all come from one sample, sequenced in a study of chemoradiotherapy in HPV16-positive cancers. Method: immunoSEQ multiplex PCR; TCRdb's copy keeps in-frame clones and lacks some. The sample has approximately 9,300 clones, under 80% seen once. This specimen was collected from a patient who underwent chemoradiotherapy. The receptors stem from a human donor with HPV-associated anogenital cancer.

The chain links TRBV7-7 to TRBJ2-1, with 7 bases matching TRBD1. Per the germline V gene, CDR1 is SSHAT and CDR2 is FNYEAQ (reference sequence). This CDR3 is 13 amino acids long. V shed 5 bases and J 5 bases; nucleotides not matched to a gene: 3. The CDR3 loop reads CASSPGQNNEQFF. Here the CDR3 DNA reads TGTGCCAGCAGCCCGGGACAGAACAATGAGCAGTTCTTC.

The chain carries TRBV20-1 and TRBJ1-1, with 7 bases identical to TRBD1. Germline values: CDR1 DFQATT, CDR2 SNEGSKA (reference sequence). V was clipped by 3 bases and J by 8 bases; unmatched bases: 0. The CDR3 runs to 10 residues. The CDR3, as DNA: TGCAGTGCTAGGACAGGGGAAGCTTTCTTT. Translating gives CSARTGEAFF.

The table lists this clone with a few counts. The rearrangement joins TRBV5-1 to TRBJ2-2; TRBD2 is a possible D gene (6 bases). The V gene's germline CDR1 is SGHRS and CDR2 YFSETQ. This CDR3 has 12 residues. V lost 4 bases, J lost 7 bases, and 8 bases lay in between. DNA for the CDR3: TGCGCCAGCAGCCGCGGGGACGGGGAGCTGTTTTTT. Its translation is CASSRGDGELFF.

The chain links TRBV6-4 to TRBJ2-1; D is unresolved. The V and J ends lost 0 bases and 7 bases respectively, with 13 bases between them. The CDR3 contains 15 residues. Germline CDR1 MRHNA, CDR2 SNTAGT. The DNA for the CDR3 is TGTGCCAGCAGTGACTCGAGGTCAGCGTCGAATGAGCAGTTCTTC. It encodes CASSDSRSASNEQFF.

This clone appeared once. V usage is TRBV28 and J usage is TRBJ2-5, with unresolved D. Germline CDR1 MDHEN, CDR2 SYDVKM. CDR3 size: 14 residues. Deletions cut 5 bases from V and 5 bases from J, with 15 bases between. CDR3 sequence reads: CASSPHQPPETQYF. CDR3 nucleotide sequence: TGTGCCAGCAGTCCACACCAACCCCCGGAGACCCAGTACTTC.

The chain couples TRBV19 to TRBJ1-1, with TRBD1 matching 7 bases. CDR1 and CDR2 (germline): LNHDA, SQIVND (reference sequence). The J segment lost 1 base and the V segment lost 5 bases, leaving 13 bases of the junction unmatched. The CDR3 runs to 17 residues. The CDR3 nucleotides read TGTGCCAGTAGTTTGGACCGGACAGGCACCTCGAACACTGAAGCTTTCTTT. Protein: CASSLDRTGTSNTEAFF.

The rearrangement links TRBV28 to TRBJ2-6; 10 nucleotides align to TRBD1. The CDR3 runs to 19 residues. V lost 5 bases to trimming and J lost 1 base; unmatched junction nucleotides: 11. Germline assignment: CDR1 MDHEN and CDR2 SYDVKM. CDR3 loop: CASSRPPGQGFSGANVLTF. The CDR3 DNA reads TGTGCCAGCAGTCGCCCGCCGGGACAGGGGTTTTCTGGGGCCAACGTCCTGACTTTC.

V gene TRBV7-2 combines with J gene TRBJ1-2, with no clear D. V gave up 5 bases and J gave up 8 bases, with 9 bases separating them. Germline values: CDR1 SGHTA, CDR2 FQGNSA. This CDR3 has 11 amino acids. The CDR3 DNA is TGTGCCAGCAGCCCCAGCATCGGCTACACCTTC. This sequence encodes CASSPSIGYTF.

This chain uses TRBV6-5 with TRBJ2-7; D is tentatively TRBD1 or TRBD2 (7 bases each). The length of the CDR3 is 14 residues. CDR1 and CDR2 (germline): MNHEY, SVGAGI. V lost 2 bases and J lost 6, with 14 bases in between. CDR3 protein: CASSYGRGGSEQYF. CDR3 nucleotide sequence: TGTGCCAGCAGTTACGGCAGGGGGGGGTCCGAGCAGTACTTC.

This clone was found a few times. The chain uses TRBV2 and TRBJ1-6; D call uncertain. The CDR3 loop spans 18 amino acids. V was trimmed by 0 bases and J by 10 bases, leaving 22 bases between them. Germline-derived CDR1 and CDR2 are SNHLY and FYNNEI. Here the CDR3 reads CASSEALQLPGRRSPLHF. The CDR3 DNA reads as TGTGCCAGCAGTGAAGCACTCCAACTGCCCGGCCGCAGATCACCCCTCCACTTT.

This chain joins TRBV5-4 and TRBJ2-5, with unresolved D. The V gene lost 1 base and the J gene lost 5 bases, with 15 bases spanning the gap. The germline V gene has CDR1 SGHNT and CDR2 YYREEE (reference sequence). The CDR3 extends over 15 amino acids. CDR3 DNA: TGTGCCAGCAGCTTGTTTGTAGGCGCTGAGGAGACCCAGTACTTC. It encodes CASSLFVGAEETQYF.

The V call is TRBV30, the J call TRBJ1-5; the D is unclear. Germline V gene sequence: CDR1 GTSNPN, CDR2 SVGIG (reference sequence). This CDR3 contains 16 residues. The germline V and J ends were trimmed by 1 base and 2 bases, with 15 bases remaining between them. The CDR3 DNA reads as TGTGCCTGGAGTGAGGCTGCCCTAACAGGCAATCAGCCCCAGCATTTT. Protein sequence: CAWSEAALTGNQPQHF.